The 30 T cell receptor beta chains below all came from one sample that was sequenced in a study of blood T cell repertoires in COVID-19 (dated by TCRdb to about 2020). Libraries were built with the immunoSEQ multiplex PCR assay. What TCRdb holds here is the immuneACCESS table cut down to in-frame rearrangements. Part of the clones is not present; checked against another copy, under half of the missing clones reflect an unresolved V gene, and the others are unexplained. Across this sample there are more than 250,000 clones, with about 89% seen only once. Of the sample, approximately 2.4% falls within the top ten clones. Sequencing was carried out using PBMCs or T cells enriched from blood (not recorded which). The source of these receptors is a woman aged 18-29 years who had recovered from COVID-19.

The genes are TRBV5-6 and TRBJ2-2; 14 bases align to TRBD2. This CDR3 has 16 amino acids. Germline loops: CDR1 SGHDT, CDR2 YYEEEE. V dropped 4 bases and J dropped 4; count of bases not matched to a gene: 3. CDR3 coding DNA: TGTGCCAGCAGCCGGGGACTAGCGGGAGTCACCGGGGAGCTGTTTTTT. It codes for CASSRGLAGVTGELFF.

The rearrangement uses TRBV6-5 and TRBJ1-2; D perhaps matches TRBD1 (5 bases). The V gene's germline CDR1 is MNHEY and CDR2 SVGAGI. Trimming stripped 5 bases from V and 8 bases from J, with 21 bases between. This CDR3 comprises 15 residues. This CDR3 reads CASSSRQGGIRGYTF. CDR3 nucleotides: TGTGCCAGCAGTAGCCGCCAGGGCGGTATAAGGGGCTACACCTTC.

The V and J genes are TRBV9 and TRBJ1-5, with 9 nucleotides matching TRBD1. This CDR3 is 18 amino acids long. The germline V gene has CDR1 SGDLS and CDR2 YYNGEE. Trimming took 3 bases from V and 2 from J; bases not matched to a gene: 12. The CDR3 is CASSEGAGQGSGNQPQHF. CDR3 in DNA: TGTGCCAGCAGCGAGGGTGCGGGACAGGGATCTGGCAATCAGCCCCAGCATTTT.

As DNA, the CDR3 is TGTGCCAGCAGCTTGGGACAGGGCTATGGCTACACCTTC. Translated: CASSLGQGYGYTF. This rearrangement joins TRBV11-3 to TRBJ1-2; 9 positions match TRBD1. Per the germline V gene, CDR1 is SGHNT and CDR2 is YENEEA. V lost 3 bases, J lost 4 bases, and 0 bases stayed unmatched. The CDR3 consists of 13 residues. The variable domain in full, completed from reference TRBV11-3 and TRBJ1-2, reads EAGVVQSPRYKIIEKKQPVAFWCNPISGHNTLYWYLQNLGQGPELLIRYENEEAVDDSQLPKDRFSAERLKGVDSTLKIQPAELGDSAVYLCASSLGQGYGYTFGSGTRLTVV.

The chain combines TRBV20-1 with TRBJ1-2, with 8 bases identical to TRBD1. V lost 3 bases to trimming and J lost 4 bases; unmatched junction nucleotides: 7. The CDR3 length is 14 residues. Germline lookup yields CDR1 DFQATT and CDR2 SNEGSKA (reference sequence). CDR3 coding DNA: TGCAGTGCTAGTCTGGCAGGGGGCATCTATGGCTACACCTTC. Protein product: CSASLAGGIYGYTF.

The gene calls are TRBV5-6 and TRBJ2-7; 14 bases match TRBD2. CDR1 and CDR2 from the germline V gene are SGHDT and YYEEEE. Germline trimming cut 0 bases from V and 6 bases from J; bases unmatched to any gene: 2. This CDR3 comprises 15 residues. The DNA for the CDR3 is TGTGCCAGCAGCTTGGAAGGACTAGCGGGGGGCGAGCAGTACTTC. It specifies CASSLEGLAGGEQYF.

CDR3 in DNA: TGTGCCAGCAGCTTCCCAGGGGGCTCGAACACCGGGGAGCTGTTTTTT. Translated, it gives CASSFPGGSNTGELFF. The genes are TRBV7-8 and TRBJ2-2; 8 nucleotides align to TRBD1. V dropped 3 bases and J dropped 0; count of bases not matched to a gene: 3. CDR3 length equals 16 residues. Germline V gene sequence: CDR1 SGHVS, CDR2 FQNEAQ.

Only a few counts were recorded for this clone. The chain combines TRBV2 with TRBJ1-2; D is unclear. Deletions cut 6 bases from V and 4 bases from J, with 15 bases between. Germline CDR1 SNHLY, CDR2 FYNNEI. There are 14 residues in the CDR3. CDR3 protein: CASSPGRILYGYTF. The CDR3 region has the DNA TGTGCCAGCAGCCCGGGTCGGATTCTCTATGGCTACACCTTC.

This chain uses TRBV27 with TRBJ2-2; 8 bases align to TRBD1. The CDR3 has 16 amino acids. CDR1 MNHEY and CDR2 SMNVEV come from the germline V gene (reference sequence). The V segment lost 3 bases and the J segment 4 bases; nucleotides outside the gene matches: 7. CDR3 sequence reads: CASSLPGQAVTGELFF. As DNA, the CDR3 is TGTGCCAGCAGTTTGCCGGGACAGGCCGTCACCGGGGAGCTGTTTTTT.

In nucleotides, the CDR3 is TGCGCCAGCAGCCAAGATTCCATTCGAGGATCTCACAATGAGCAGTTCTTC. This translates into CASSQDSIRGSHNEQFF. The V and J genes are TRBV4-3 and TRBJ2-1, with D uncertain. Per the germline V gene, CDR1 is LGHNA and CDR2 is YSLEER. CDR3 size: 17 residues. The germline V and J ends were trimmed by 0 bases and 5 bases, with 17 bases remaining between them.

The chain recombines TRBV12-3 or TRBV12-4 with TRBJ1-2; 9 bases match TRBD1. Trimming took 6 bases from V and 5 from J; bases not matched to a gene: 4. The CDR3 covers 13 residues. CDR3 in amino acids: CASSTDRGYGYTF. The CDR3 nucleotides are TGTGCCAGCAGCACCGACAGGGGGTATGGCTACACCTTC.

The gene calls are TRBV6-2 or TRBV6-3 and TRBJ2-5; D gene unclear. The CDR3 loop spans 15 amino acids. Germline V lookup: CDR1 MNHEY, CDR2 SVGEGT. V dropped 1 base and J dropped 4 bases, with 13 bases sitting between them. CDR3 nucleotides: TGTGCCAGCAGTTACTTGAACGGAGATGGAGAGACCCAGTACTTC. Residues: CASSYLNGDGETQYF.

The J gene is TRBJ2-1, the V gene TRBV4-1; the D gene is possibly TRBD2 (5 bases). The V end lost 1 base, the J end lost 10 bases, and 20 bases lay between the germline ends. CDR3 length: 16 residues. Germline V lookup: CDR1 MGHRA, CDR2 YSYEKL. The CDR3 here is CASSQVGLGSIQEQFF. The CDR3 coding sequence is TGCGCCAGCAGCCAAGTTGGACTGGGCTCTATCCAGGAGCAGTTCTTC.

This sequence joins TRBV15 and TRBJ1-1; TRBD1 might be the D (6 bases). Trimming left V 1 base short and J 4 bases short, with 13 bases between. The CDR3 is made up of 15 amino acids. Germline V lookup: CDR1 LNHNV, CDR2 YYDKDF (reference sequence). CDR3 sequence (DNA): TGTGCCACCAGCAGAGCGGGGGGCGCGAGCACTGAAGCTTTCTTT. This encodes CATSRAGGASTEAFF. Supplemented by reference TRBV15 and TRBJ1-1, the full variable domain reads DAMVIQNPRYQVTQFGKPVTLSCSQTLNHNVMYWYQQKSSQAPKLLFHYYDKDFNNEADTPDNFQSRRPNTSFCFLDIRSPGLGDTAMYLCATSRAGGASTEAFFGQGTRLTVV.

The CDR3 DNA reads as TGTGCCAGCAGCCTTACAGGGGGGGCGAATCAGCCCCAGCATTTT. It yields the protein CASSLTGGANQPQHF. This chain joins TRBV27 and TRBJ1-5; 8 bases are a match to TRBD1. The CDR3 consists of 15 residues. V trimming: 6 bases; J trimming: 4 bases; junction bases outside the gene matches: 8. Germline lookup yields CDR1 MNHEY and CDR2 SMNVEV (reference sequence).

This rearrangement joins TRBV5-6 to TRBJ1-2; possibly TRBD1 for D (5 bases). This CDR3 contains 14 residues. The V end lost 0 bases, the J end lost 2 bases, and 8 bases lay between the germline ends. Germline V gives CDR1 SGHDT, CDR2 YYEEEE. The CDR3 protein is CASSLGQSNYGYTF. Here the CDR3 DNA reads TGTGCCAGCAGCTTGGGACAGTCCAACTATGGCTACACCTTC.

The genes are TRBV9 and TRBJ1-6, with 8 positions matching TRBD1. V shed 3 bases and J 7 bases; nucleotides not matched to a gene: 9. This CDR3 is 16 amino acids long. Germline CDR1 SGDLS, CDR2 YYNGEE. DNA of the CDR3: TGTGCCAGCAGCGACTTGACAGGGGCGGGGAATTCACCCCTCCACTTT. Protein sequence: CASSDLTGAGNSPLHF.

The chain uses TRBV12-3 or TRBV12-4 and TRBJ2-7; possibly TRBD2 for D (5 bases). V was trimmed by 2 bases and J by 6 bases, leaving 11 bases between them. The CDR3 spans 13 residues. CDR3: CASSLIAFGEQYF. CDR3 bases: TGTGCCAGCAGTTTAATAGCGTTCGGCGAGCAGTACTTC.

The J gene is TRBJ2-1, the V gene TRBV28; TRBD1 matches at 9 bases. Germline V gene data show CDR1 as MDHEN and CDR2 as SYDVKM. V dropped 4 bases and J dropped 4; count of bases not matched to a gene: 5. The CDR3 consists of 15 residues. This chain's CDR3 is CASSSGTGMYNEQFF. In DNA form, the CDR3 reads TGTGCCAGCAGTTCCGGGACAGGGATGTACAATGAGCAGTTCTTC.

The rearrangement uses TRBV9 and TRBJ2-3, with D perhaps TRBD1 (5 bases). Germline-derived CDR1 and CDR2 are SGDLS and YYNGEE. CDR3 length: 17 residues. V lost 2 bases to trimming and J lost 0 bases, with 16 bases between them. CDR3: CASSVPNGGASTDTQYF. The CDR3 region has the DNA TGTGCCAGCAGCGTCCCCAACGGTGGGGCGAGCACAGATACGCAGTATTTT.

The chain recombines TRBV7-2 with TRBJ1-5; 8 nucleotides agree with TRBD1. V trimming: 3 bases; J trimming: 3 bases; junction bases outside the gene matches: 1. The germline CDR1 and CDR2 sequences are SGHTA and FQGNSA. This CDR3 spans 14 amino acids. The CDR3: CASSLDRDNQPQHF. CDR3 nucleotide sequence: TGTGCCAGCAGCTTGGACAGGGACAATCAGCCCCAGCATTTT.

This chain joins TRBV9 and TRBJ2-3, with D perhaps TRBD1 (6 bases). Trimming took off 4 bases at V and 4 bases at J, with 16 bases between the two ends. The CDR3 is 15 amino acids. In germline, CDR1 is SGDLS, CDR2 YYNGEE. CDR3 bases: TGTGCCAGCAGCAAAAATGGGGGCCCATCAGATACGCAGTATTTT. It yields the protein CASSKNGGPSDTQYF.

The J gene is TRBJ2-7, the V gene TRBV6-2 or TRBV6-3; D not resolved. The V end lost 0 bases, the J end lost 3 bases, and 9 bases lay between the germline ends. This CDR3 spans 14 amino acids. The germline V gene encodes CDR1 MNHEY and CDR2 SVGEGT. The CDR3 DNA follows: TGTGCCAGCAGTTACTCGTCCTATTTCTACGAGCAGTACTTC. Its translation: CASSYSSYFYEQYF.

CDR3 nucleotide sequence: TGCGCCAGCAGCCACCCCGGGACAGGGAACACTGAAGCTTTCTTT. It translates to CASSHPGTGNTEAFF. This sequence joins TRBV4-1 and TRBJ1-1; 8 nucleotides agree with TRBD1. This CDR3 has 15 residues. The junction had 4 bases not matched to a gene; V was cut back by 3 bases and J by 1 base. The germline CDR1 and CDR2 sequences are MGHRA and YSYEKL.

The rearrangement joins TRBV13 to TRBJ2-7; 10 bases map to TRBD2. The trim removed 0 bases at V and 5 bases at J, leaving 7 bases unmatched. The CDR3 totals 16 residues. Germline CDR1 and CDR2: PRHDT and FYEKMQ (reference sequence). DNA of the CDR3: TGTGCCAGCAGCTTAGGACTAGCGGGATTATCACACGAGCAGTACTTC. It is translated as CASSLGLAGLSHEQYF. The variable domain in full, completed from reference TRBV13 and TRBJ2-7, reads AAGVIQSPRHLIKEKRETATLKCYPIPRHDTVYWYQQGPGQDPQFLISFYEKMQSDKGSIPDRFSAQQFSDYHSELNMSSLELGDSALYFCASSLGLAGLSHEQYFGPGTRLTVT.

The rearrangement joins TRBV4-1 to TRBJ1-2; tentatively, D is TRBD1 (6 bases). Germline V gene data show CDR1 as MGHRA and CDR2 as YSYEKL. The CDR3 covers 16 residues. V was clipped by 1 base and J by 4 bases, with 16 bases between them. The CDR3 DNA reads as TGCGCCAGCAGCCAAGGAACAGGGCTCCCTCTCTATGGCTACACCTTC. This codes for CASSQGTGLPLYGYTF.

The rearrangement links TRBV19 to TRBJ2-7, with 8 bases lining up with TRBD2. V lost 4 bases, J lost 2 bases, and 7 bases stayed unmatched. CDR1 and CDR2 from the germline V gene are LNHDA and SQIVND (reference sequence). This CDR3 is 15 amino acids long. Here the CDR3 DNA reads TGTGCCAGTAGTAAAAGTTGGACTAGCCCCTACGAGCAGTACTTC. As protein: CASSKSWTSPYEQYF.

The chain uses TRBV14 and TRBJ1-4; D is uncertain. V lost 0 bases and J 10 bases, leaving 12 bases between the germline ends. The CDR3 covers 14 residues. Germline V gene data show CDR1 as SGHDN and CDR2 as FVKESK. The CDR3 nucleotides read TGTGCCAGCAGCCAAGACGTCTCTACGGGAAAACTGTTTTTT. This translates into CASSQDVSTGKLFF.

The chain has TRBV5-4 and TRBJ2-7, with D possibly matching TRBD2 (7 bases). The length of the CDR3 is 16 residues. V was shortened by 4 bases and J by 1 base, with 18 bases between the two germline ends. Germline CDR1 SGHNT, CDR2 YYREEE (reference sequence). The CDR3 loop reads CASSPQGKRGSYEQYF. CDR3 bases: TGTGCCAGCAGCCCTCAGGGGAAGCGGGGTTCCTACGAGCAGTACTTC.

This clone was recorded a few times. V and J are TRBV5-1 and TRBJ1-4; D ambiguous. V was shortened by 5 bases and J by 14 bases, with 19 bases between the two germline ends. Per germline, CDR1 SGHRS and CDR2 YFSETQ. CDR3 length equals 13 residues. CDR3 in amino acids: CASRDTDTGGLFF. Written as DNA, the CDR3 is TGCGCCAGCAGAGATACAGACACGGGAGGGCTGTTTTTT.